Listed below are T cell receptor beta chains from one sample, sequenced in a study of long-term antiretroviral therapy in people with HIV. This table comes from immunoSEQ multiplex PCR, and its TCRdb copy is limited to in-frame clones, with some not included. The data show roughly 25,000 clones, roughly 83% seen once. Source: unsorted PBMCs, taken 0.7 years before starting antiretroviral therapy. These receptor sequences come from a man aged 25-40 years with HIV. The CDR3 runs from the conserved cysteine through the conserved F or W. D genes are given only for firm matches. Size tells how often a clone was seen (once, few, many) or the class of an expanded clone, and some rows leave it out.

clone size: -; D gene: -; V gene: TRBV5-1; J gene: TRBJ2-1; CDR3 DNA: TGCGCCAGCAGCTTGGCCCCGGGGGCGGATGAGCAGTTCTTC; CDR3 protein: CASSLAPGADEQFF
clone size: -; D gene: -; V gene: TRBV28; J gene: TRBJ1-2; CDR3 DNA: TGTGCCAGCAGTTTATCCCAAGGAGGACGCTATGGCTACACCTTC; CDR3 protein: CASSLSQGGRYGYTF
clone size: -; D gene: -; V gene: TRBV6-1; J gene: TRBJ1-1; CDR3 DNA: TGTGCCAGCAGCCACAGGAGTATGAACACTGAAGCTTTCTTT; CDR3 protein: CASSHRSMNTEAFF
clone size: -; D gene: TRBD1; V gene: TRBV7-9; J gene: TRBJ2-7; CDR3 DNA: TGTGCCAGCAGCTTAGTCCAGATCGACAGGGCGCACGAGCAGTACTTC; CDR3 protein: CASSLVQIDRAHEQYF
clone size: -; D gene: TRBD1; V gene: TRBV19; J gene: TRBJ1-3; CDR3 DNA: TGTGCCAGTAGTATGGGACAGGGATTTGGAAACACCATATATTTT; CDR3 protein: CASSMGQGFGNTIYF
clone size: once; D gene: TRBD2; V gene: TRBV19; J gene: TRBJ2-1; CDR3 DNA: TGTGCCAGTGCGGGGGGGATCAGCTCCTACAATGAGCAGTTCTTC; CDR3 protein: CASAGGISSYNEQFF
clone size: -; D gene: TRBD1; V gene: TRBV5-1; J gene: TRBJ1-4; CDR3 DNA: TGCGCCAGCAGCTTGGTACAGGGGGGTGCAACTAATGAAAAACTGTTTTTT; CDR3 protein: CASSLVQGGATNEKLFF
clone size: -; D gene: -; V gene: TRBV7-2; J gene: TRBJ2-4; CDR3 DNA: TGTGCCAGCAGCTTAGCGCACCTAGCGCTAGCCAAAAACATTCAGTACTTC; CDR3 protein: CASSLAHLALAKNIQYF
clone size: -; D gene: -; V gene: TRBV5-1; J gene: TRBJ2-5; CDR3 DNA: TGCGCCAGCAGCTTGGAGGGCAGGGGGGTCCAGTACTTC; CDR3 protein: CASSLEGRGVQYF
clone size: -; D gene: -; V gene: TRBV15; J gene: TRBJ1-4; CDR3 DNA: TGTGCCACCAGCAGCAGAGTTAATGAAAAACTGTTTTTT; CDR3 protein: CATSSRVNEKLFF
clone size: -; D gene: -; V gene: TRBV9; J gene: TRBJ1-5; CDR3 DNA: TGTGCCAGCAGCGTGGGGGGGGAGACAAGAAATCAGCCCCAGCATTTT; CDR3 protein: CASSVGGETRNQPQHF
clone size: once; D gene: -; V gene: TRBV15; J gene: TRBJ1-3; CDR3 DNA: TGTGCCACCAGCAGAGTGGTTGGGGTCGACTCTGGAAACACCATATATTTT; CDR3 protein: CATSRVVGVDSGNTIYF
clone size: -; D gene: -; V gene: TRBV4-1; J gene: TRBJ1-4; CDR3 DNA: TGCGCCAGCAGCCAAGACGGGTCAGCGAGTGAAAAACTGTTTTTT; CDR3 protein: CASSQDGSASEKLFF
clone size: -; D gene: TRBD1; V gene: TRBV27; J gene: TRBJ1-1; CDR3 DNA: TGTGCCAGCAGTTTATTGGGGACAGTGGGTGAAGCTTTCTTT; CDR3 protein: CASSLLGTVGEAFF
clone size: -; D gene: TRBD1; V gene: TRBV28; J gene: TRBJ1-2; CDR3 DNA: TGTGCCAGCAGTTCACGACAGGGAGGAGCGCAGGGCTACACCTTC; CDR3 protein: CASSSRQGGAQGYTF
clone size: -; D gene: -; V gene: TRBV5-1; J gene: TRBJ1-1; CDR3 DNA: TGCGCCAGCAGCTTGAGACAGGTAAACACTGAAGCTTTCTTT; CDR3 protein: CASSLRQVNTEAFF
clone size: -; D gene: -; V gene: TRBV14; J gene: TRBJ2-7; CDR3 DNA: TGTGCCAGCAGCCCGTCCCCCGAGACTAGGGAGCAGTACTTC; CDR3 protein: CASSPSPETREQYF
clone size: -; D gene: -; V gene: TRBV6-5; J gene: TRBJ1-6; CDR3 DNA: TGTGCCAGCAGTGTTTATGGTTCACCCCTCCACTTT; CDR3 protein: CASSVYGSPLHF
clone size: -; D gene: TRBD2; V gene: TRBV7-9; J gene: TRBJ2-1; CDR3 DNA: TGTGCCAGCAGCTTTATTACTAGCGGGATACTCTACAATGAGCAGTTCTTC; CDR3 protein: CASSFITSGILYNEQFF
clone size: -; D gene: TRBD1; V gene: TRBV10-3; J gene: TRBJ2-2; CDR3 DNA: TGTGCCACCAGGGACAGGGCGGTCGACACCGGGGAGCTGTTTTTT; CDR3 protein: CATRDRAVDTGELFF
clone size: -; D gene: -; V gene: TRBV6-1; J gene: TRBJ1-2; CDR3 DNA: TGTGCCAGCAGCCGGACACCGGAGGATGGCTACACCTTC; CDR3 protein: CASSRTPEDGYTF
clone size: -; D gene: TRBD2; V gene: TRBV6-5; J gene: TRBJ2-3; CDR3 DNA: TGTGCCAGCAGTTACTCGATAGCGGGAAGCACAGATACGCAGTATTTT; CDR3 protein: CASSYSIAGSTDTQYF
clone size: -; D gene: -; V gene: TRBV5-1; J gene: TRBJ1-1; CDR3 DNA: TGCGCCAGCAGCTTGGTGGGGTCAGAAGGGGCTGAAGCTTTCTTT; CDR3 protein: CASSLVGSEGAEAFF
clone size: -; D gene: -; V gene: TRBV23-1; J gene: TRBJ1-5; CDR3 DNA: TGCGCCAGCAGTCAATCCTGGGGCCCGAGGGCCGATCAGCCCCAGCATTTT; CDR3 protein: CASSQSWGPRADQPQHF
clone size: few; D gene: -; V gene: TRBV4-1; J gene: TRBJ2-1; CDR3 DNA: TGCGCCAGCAGCCAAGATCCGGCGACCCTATACAATGAGCAGTTCTTC; CDR3 protein: CASSQDPATLYNEQFF
clone size: -; D gene: TRBD1; V gene: TRBV28; J gene: TRBJ2-2; CDR3 DNA: TGTGCCAGCAGTTTCGGGACAGGGGGATACACCGGGGAGCTGTTTTTT; CDR3 protein: CASSFGTGGYTGELFF
clone size: -; D gene: -; V gene: TRBV28; J gene: TRBJ2-1; CDR3 DNA: TGTGCCAGCAGTACTGGGACGGACTCCTACAATGAGCAGTTCTTC; CDR3 protein: CASSTGTDSYNEQFF
clone size: once; D gene: -; V gene: TRBV5-1; J gene: TRBJ2-7; CDR3 DNA: TGCGCCAGCAGCCCCGAGGACGGCCGCGATGGCTCCTACGAGCAGTACTTC; CDR3 protein: CASSPEDGRDGSYEQYF
clone size: -; D gene: -; V gene: TRBV18; J gene: TRBJ1-5; CDR3 DNA: TGTGCCAGCTCACCACCGTTCGACAGTCAGCCCCAGCATTTT; CDR3 protein: CASSPPFDSQPQHF
clone size: few; D gene: TRBD2; V gene: TRBV9; J gene: TRBJ2-3; CDR3 DNA: TGTGCCAGCAGCCCGGGGGGAACAACTTCAGATACGCAGTATTTT; CDR3 protein: CASSPGGTTSDTQYF
clone size: -; D gene: -; V gene: TRBV30; J gene: TRBJ1-2; CDR3 DNA: TGTGCCTGGAGTGGAGTAGGGAGTGGCTACACCTTC; CDR3 protein: CAWSGVGSGYTF
clone size: -; D gene: -; V gene: TRBV28; J gene: TRBJ2-1; CDR3 DNA: TGTGCCAGCAGTTTGACGGGAGTGGCCTACAATGAGCAGTTCTTC; CDR3 protein: CASSLTGVAYNEQFF
clone size: -; D gene: -; V gene: TRBV13; J gene: TRBJ1-6; CDR3 DNA: TGTGCCAGCAGTCCGGGACTTAGATATAATTCACCCCTCCACTTT; CDR3 protein: CASSPGLRYNSPLHF
clone size: -; D gene: TRBD2; V gene: TRBV5-1; J gene: TRBJ2-1; CDR3 DNA: TGCGCCAGCAGCTTGGCAGGACTAGCGAGGAATGAGCAGTTCTTC; CDR3 protein: CASSLAGLARNEQFF
clone size: -; D gene: TRBD1; V gene: TRBV29-1; J gene: TRBJ2-5; CDR3 DNA: TGCAGCGCCCCAAGGGGGACAGGGCAAGAGACCCAGTACTTC; CDR3 protein: CSAPRGTGQETQYF
clone size: -; D gene: -; V gene: TRBV27; J gene: TRBJ1-6; CDR3 DNA: TGTGCCAGCAGTTTCTGGAGGAAAGATAATTCACCCCTCCACTTT; CDR3 protein: CASSFWRKDNSPLHF
clone size: -; D gene: -; V gene: TRBV9; J gene: TRBJ2-5; CDR3 DNA: TGTGCCAGCAGCGTACACTCTGGGGCGGAGACCCAGTACTTC; CDR3 protein: CASSVHSGAETQYF
clone size: -; D gene: -; V gene: TRBV15; J gene: TRBJ2-3; CDR3 DNA: TGTGCCACCAGCAGAGATCGGCGACTTAGCCAGGGAGATACGCAGTATTTT; CDR3 protein: CATSRDRRLSQGDTQYF
clone size: -; D gene: TRBD2; V gene: TRBV5-1; J gene: TRBJ2-3; CDR3 DNA: TGCGCCAGCGGGGGGGAGGGCACAGATACGCAGTATTTT; CDR3 protein: CASGGEGTDTQYF
clone size: -; D gene: TRBD1; V gene: TRBV5-6; J gene: TRBJ2-7; CDR3 DNA: TGTGCCAGCAGCTTGGTGGGACAGGTCCTCTACGAGCAGTACTTC; CDR3 protein: CASSLVGQVLYEQYF
clone size: -; D gene: -; V gene: TRBV9; J gene: TRBJ2-3; CDR3 DNA: TGTGCCAGCAGCGTGGGGCTAGGGGCCCCTGATACGCAGTATTTT; CDR3 protein: CASSVGLGAPDTQYF
clone size: -; D gene: -; V gene: TRBV5-6; J gene: TRBJ2-1; CDR3 DNA: TGTGCCAGCAGCCACCCCGCGGAGGGATACAATGAGCAGTTCTTC; CDR3 protein: CASSHPAEGYNEQFF
clone size: -; D gene: TRBD2; V gene: TRBV13; J gene: TRBJ2-5; CDR3 DNA: TGTGCCAGCAGGCGGGGGTTCGGGGAGACCCAGTACTTC; CDR3 protein: CASRRGFGETQYF
clone size: -; D gene: TRBD1; V gene: TRBV14; J gene: TRBJ2-7; CDR3 DNA: TGTGCCAGCAGCCAAGGAACCGGGACAGTCTCCTACGAGCAGTACTTC; CDR3 protein: CASSQGTGTVSYEQYF
clone size: -; D gene: -; V gene: TRBV27; J gene: TRBJ2-3; CDR3 DNA: TGTGCCAGCAGTCACGTGGGAGTTTCAGATACGCAGTATTTT; CDR3 protein: CASSHVGVSDTQYF
clone size: large; D gene: -; V gene: TRBV11-2; J gene: TRBJ2-3; CDR3 DNA: TGTGCCAGCAGCTACGGAGGGGTGGGGGGTACAGATACGCAGTATTTT; CDR3 protein: CASSYGGVGGTDTQYF
clone size: -; D gene: -; V gene: TRBV27; J gene: TRBJ2-7; CDR3 DNA: TGTGCCAGCACCCCGTCTGCGGGATATATCACCTACGAGCAGTACTTC; CDR3 protein: CASTPSAGYITYEQYF
clone size: -; D gene: -; V gene: TRBV2; J gene: TRBJ2-7; CDR3 DNA: TGTGCCAGCACCGGGACACAATACGAGCAGTACTTC; CDR3 protein: CASTGTQYEQYF
clone size: -; D gene: -; V gene: TRBV28; J gene: TRBJ1-6; CDR3 DNA: TGTGCCAGCAGTCCCCGGGGAAGCTCCTATAATTCACCCCTCCACTTT; CDR3 protein: CASSPRGSSYNSPLHF
clone size: -; D gene: TRBD2; V gene: TRBV10-3; J gene: TRBJ2-7; CDR3 DNA: TGTGCCATCAGTGAGAATGAGCGGGGGGGCTACGAGCAGTACTTC; CDR3 protein: CAISENERGGYEQYF
clone size: -; D gene: -; V gene: TRBV27; J gene: TRBJ2-7; CDR3 DNA: TGTGCCAGCAGTCCCCGTGGAGGGATTGGCTACGAGCAGTACTTC; CDR3 protein: CASSPRGGIGYEQYF
clone size: medium-sized; D gene: -; V gene: TRBV25-1; J gene: TRBJ1-2; CDR3 DNA: TGTGCCAGCAGTGATCCAGGACGGGGGGCTAAGGGCTACACCTTC; CDR3 protein: CASSDPGRGAKGYTF
clone size: few; D gene: -; V gene: TRBV4-2; J gene: TRBJ1-5; CDR3 DNA: TGTGCCAGCAGCCAAGCAGGTGGTCGGGATCAGCCCCAGCATTTT; CDR3 protein: CASSQAGGRDQPQHF